Below are 21 T cell receptor beta chains sequenced from a single sample in a study of early T cells in non-severe SARS-CoV-2 infection. TCRdb ran MiXCR on the 5' RACE reads and lists one entry per CDR3 protein. The table shows approximately 52,000 distinct CDR3 sequences, with approximately 15% occurring only once. Sequenced material: whole blood, taken at baseline. The receptors come from an adult who was a healthcare worker with PCR-confirmed SARS-CoV-2 infection or an uninfected control (not recorded which).

The rearrangement uses TRBV2 and TRBJ2-3, with 12 nucleotides matching TRBD2. Germline V gene sequence: CDR1 SNHLY, CDR2 FYNNEI. After removal of 6 bases from V and 4 bases from J, the junction contained 11 bases not matched to a gene. CDR3 length equals 17 residues. DNA of the CDR3: TGTGCCAGCAGCGAGAACCATGCTAGCGGGAGGGCAGATACGCAGTATTTT. Translation: CASSENHASGRADTQYF.

There are a few counts of this clonotype. J is TRBJ2-1 and V is TRBV19, with D possibly matching TRBD2 (6 bases). V was shortened by 3 bases and J by 5 bases, with 14 bases between the two germline ends. The germline V gene encodes CDR1 LNHDA and CDR2 SQIVND (reference sequence). The length of the CDR3 is 15 residues. The CDR3 DNA is TGTGCCAGTAGTATCAACGGCGGGGACGACAATGAGCAGTTCTTC. Protein product: CASSINGGDDNEQFF.

This clonotype was picked up many times. The rearrangement uses TRBV29-1 and TRBJ2-6; a weak D match, TRBD2 (5 bases). The CDR3 extends over 15 amino acids. From germline, CDR1 is SQVTM and CDR2 ANQGSEA. Trimming cost V 7 bases and J 0 bases, with 13 bases left between them. The CDR3 sequence is CSARTEVSGANVLTF. The CDR3 nucleotides are TGCAGCGCCAGGACGGAGGTCTCTGGGGCCAACGTCCTGACTTTC. Full variable domain (remainder filled in from reference TRBV29-1 and TRBJ2-6): SAVISQKPSRDICQRGTSLTIQCQVDSQVTMMFWYRQQPGQSLTLIATANQGSEATYESGFVIDKFPISRPNLTFSTLTVSNMSPEDSSIYLCSARTEVSGANVLTFGAGSRLTVL.

The CDR3 loop reads CASSFRGGEGYTF. The CDR3 DNA is TGTGCCAGCAGTTTCAGGGGAGGAGAAGGCTACACCTTC. The chain has TRBV27 and TRBJ1-2; weak D call: TRBD1 (6 bases). Trimming took off 3 bases at V and 8 bases at J, with 13 bases between the two ends. The CDR3 totals 13 residues. In germline, CDR1 is MNHEY, CDR2 SMNVEV (reference sequence).

This clonotype turned up a few times. The J gene is TRBJ2-2, the V gene TRBV20-1; perhaps TRBD1 as D (6 bases). The CDR3 runs to 14 residues. The germline V gene has CDR1 DFQATT and CDR2 SNEGSKA (reference sequence). The V end was cut by 6 bases, the J end by 0 bases, with 11 bases between. CDR3 region: CSARGGANTGELFF. Written as DNA, the CDR3 is TGCAGTGCCCGTGGGGGCGCGAACACCGGGGAGCTGTTTTTT.

The V call is TRBV27, the J call TRBJ2-3, with 7 nucleotides matching TRBD2. This CDR3 region has 17 residues. V dropped 5 bases and J dropped 11; count of bases not matched to a gene: 22. CDR1 and CDR2 from the germline V gene are MNHEY and SMNVEV (reference sequence). The CDR3 reads CASSLLASGTTAGEQYF. The CDR3 nucleotides are TGTGCCAGCAGTCTATTGGCAAGTGGGACTACCGCGGGTGAGCAGTATTTT.

This clonotype was seen repeatedly, ten times or more. The chain couples TRBV6-1 to TRBJ1-5; no definite D call. V shed 4 bases and J shed 9 bases, with 10 bases lying between them. The CDR3 covers 12 residues. Germline values: CDR1 MNHNS, CDR2 SASEGT. In DNA form, the CDR3 reads TGTGCCAGCAGTGGCACGGGAGGGCCCCAGCATTTT. Its protein product is CASSGTGGPQHF.

This clonotype was counted many times. The chain combines TRBV5-4 with TRBJ1-6; D is undetermined. The CDR3 totals 15 residues. The ends were cut back, 4 bases at V and 8 bases at J, with 16 bases in the middle. Per the germline V gene, CDR1 is SGHNT and CDR2 is YYREEE (reference sequence). CDR3 DNA sequence: TGTGCCAGCAGCAGTTTTGGGCAGAACTATTCACCCCTCCACTTT. Its protein is CASSSFGQNYSPLHF.

This clonotype was detected only a few times. The chain is built from TRBV13 and TRBJ2-7; the D gene is possibly TRBD2 (5 bases). Deletions cut 5 bases from V and 2 bases from J, with 16 bases between. This CDR3 is 15 amino acids long. Germline V lookup: CDR1 PRHDT, CDR2 FYEKMQ (reference sequence). CDR3 residues: CASSPDPGSTYEQYF. In DNA, the CDR3 is TGTGCCAGCAGCCCAGACCCGGGATCAACCTACGAGCAGTACTTC.

This clonotype was counted many times. The chain is built from TRBV2 and TRBJ2-5; D is uncertain. Per germline, CDR1 SNHLY and CDR2 FYNNEI. The V gene lost 7 bases and the J gene lost 1 base, with 16 bases spanning the gap. This CDR3 is 15 amino acids long. This CDR3 reads CASTNDGPSQETQYF. As DNA, the CDR3 is TGTGCCAGCACCAATGACGGGCCCTCCCAAGAGACCCAGTACTTC.

This clonotype has a count of ten or more. This chain joins TRBV6-1 and TRBJ1-1, with D perhaps TRBD1 (5 bases). This CDR3 spans 15 amino acids. The germline V gene encodes CDR1 MNHNS and CDR2 SASEGT. V lost 4 bases and J 3 bases, leaving 15 bases between the germline ends. DNA for the CDR3: TGTGCCAGCAGTGGGCAGGGTTCCCTACACACTGAAGCTTTCTTT. The encoded protein is CASSGQGSLHTEAFF.

The table lists this clonotype with many counts. The rearrangement joins TRBV19 to TRBJ1-2, with D possibly TRBD1 on 6 matching bases. Germline loops: CDR1 LNHDA, CDR2 SQIVND (reference sequence). Trimming removed 10 bases from V and 5 bases from J, with 17 bases in between. The CDR3 consists of 13 residues. CDR3 in amino acids: CATRPGAGYGYTF. The CDR3 DNA sequence: TGTGCCACCCGACCAGGGGCCGGGTATGGCTACACCTTC.

The V gene is TRBV3-1, the J gene TRBJ2-7, with a possible D match to TRBD2 (5 bases). CDR1 is LGHDT and CDR2 is YNNKEL in the germline V gene (reference sequence). CDR3 length: 15 residues. V was pared by 0 bases and J by 6 bases, with 15 bases between. The DNA of the CDR3 is TGTGCCAGCAGCCAAGATACGGCTAGCTACGGCGAGCAGTACTTC. Translating it yields CASSQDTASYGEQYF.

This clonotype came up a few times. The chain uses TRBV10-3 and TRBJ1-1; D might be TRBD1 (5 bases). Looked up from germline, CDR1 is ENHRY and CDR2 is SYGVKD. The CDR3 is 15 amino acids. V was trimmed by 7 bases and J by 7 bases, leaving 22 bases between them. The CDR3 nucleotides are TGTGCCATCACCCCGGGGCCCCCAGCCTACAATGAAGCTTTCTTT. Amino acid sequence: CAITPGPPAYNEAFF.

The chain employs TRBV7-9 and TRBJ2-3, with D tentatively TRBD1 (6 bases). The CDR3 sequence is 15 residues long. The germline gives CDR1 SEHNR, CDR2 FQNEAQ (reference sequence). The V and J ends lost 5 bases and 1 base respectively, with 13 bases between them. This CDR3 is CASSHYREGTDTQYF. CDR3 nucleotide sequence: TGTGCCAGCAGCCATTACAGGGAAGGCACAGATACGCAGTATTTT.

The CDR3 loop reads CASSPISTGAENTQYF. DNA of the CDR3: TGTGCCAGCTCACCGATCTCGACAGGGGCAGAGAATACGCAGTATTTT. The genes are TRBV18 and TRBJ2-3, with TRBD1 matching 8 bases. Germline V gene data show CDR1 as KGHSH and CDR2 as LQKENI. This CDR3 spans 16 amino acids. The V segment lost 3 bases and the J segment 7 bases; nucleotides outside the gene matches: 12.

The V call is TRBV18, the J call TRBJ2-7; D is unclear. CDR1 is KGHSH and CDR2 is LQKENI in the germline V gene. CDR3 length equals 16 residues. V lost 0 bases, J lost 7 bases, and 19 bases lay in between. In DNA, the CDR3 is TGTGCCAGCTCACCACCCGCCAGGATCCCCCCTTGGGAGCAGTACTTC. Translation gives CASSPPARIPPWEQYF.

The CDR3 sequence: CASSAGVTDTQYF. The CDR3 bases are TGTGCCAGCTCAGCGGGGGTGACAGATACGCAGTATTTT. This chain uses TRBV11-2 with TRBJ2-3, with TRBD2 matching 8 bases. The CDR3 extends over 13 amino acids. Germline V gene data show CDR1 as SGHAT and CDR2 as FQNNGV. Losses at the gene ends were 8 bases for V and 3 bases for J; bases not matched to a gene: 4.

This clonotype has a count of ten or more. The chain couples TRBV7-2 to TRBJ1-1, with TRBD1 matching 8 bases. CDR3 length equals 14 residues. From germline, CDR1 is SGHTA and CDR2 FQGNSA. V trimming: 2 bases; J trimming: 5 bases; junction bases outside the gene matches: 4. CDR3 residues: CASSLQGARTEAFF. CDR3 DNA sequence: TGTGCCAGCAGCTTACAGGGGGCGAGAACTGAAGCTTTCTTT.

This clonotype showed up just a few times. V gene TRBV12-3 or TRBV12-4 combines with J gene TRBJ2-3; 7 bases are a match to TRBD1. The CDR3 has 15 amino acids. J was trimmed by 4 bases and V by 6 bases; bases with no gene match: 10. The CDR3 nucleotides are TGTGCCAGCAGCCGGACAGGCTCTGTCGCAGATACGCAGTATTTT. This sequence encodes CASSRTGSVADTQYF.

This clonotype has just a few counts. The chain has TRBV20-1 and TRBJ1-6, with 7 bases identical to TRBD1. CDR3 size: 14 residues. Germline loops: CDR1 DFQATT, CDR2 SNEGSKA (reference sequence). Unmatched junction bases numbered 8, after V lost 1 base and J lost 11 bases. The CDR3 region has the DNA TGCAGTGCTAGAGGGAGGGGGCAGGGTGCACCCCTCCACTTT. Translating gives CSARGRGQGAPLHF.